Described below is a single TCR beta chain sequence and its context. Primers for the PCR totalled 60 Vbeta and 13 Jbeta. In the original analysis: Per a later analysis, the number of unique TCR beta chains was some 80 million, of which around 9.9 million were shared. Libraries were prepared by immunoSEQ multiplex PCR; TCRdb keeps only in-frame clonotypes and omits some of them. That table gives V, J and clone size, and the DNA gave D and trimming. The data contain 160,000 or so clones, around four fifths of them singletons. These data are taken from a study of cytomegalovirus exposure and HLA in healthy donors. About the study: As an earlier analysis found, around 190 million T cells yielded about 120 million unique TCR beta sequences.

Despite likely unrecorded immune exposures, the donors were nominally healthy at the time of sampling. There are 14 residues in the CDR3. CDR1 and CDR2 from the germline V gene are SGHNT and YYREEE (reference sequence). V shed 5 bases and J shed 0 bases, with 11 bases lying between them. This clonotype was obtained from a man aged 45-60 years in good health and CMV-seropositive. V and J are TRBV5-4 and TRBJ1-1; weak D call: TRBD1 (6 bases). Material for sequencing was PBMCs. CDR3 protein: CASRLQGMNTEAFF. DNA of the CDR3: TGTGCCAGCAGACTACAGGGTATGAACACTGAAGCTTTCTTT.